This is a list of T cell receptor beta chains from one sample in a study of blood T cell repertoires in COVID-19. Sequencing was performed with immunoSEQ multiplex PCR; in TCRdb, only in-frame clones are kept and a portion is missing. The data show a few hundred thousand clones, nearly 90% seen once. Sequencing was carried out using PBMCs or T cells enriched from blood (not recorded which). All receptors come from a woman aged 18-29 years with acute COVID-19. The CDR3 runs from the conserved cysteine through the conserved F or W. The D gene is left open where the match is weak. The size field is filled for only some rows; it gives once, few, many or a size class.

D	V	J	size	CDR3	DNA
-	TRBV7-6	TRBJ2-5	once	CASTPRGGAQETQYF	TGTGCCAGCACCCCTCGGGGCGGGGCCCAAGAGACCCAGTACTTC
-	TRBV7-8	TRBJ2-1	-	CASSLASGSSSYNEQFF	TGTGCCAGCAGCTTAGCATCGGGGAGTAGCTCCTACAATGAGCAGTTCTTC
-	TRBV11-2	TRBJ1-5	once	CASSAGLNQPQHF	TGTGCCAGCAGTGCGGGGCTCAATCAGCCCCAGCATTTT
TRBD1	TRBV11-2	TRBJ1-3	-	CASSNTGAGGNTIYF	TGTGCCAGCAGCAATACAGGGGCAGGGGGAAACACCATATATTTT
TRBD2	TRBV4-3	TRBJ2-7	-	CASSHRTSENEQYF	TGCGCCAGCAGCCATCGGACTAGCGAAAACGAGCAGTACTTC
-	TRBV7-9	TRBJ1-2	-	CASRGNAGGYTF	TGTGCCAGCAGAGGGAATGCGGGTGGCTACACCTTC
-	TRBV27	TRBJ2-3	-	CASTGEVADPTSTDTQYF	TGTGCCAGCACGGGGGAGGTAGCGGACCCTACTAGCACAGATACGCAGTATTTT
-	TRBV11-3	TRBJ2-6	-	CASSRGGANVLTF	TGTGCCAGCTCCCGGGGGGGGGCCAACGTCCTGACTTTC
-	TRBV6-6	TRBJ1-1	-	CASSYLPDSPNTEAFF	TGTGCCAGCAGTTACTTACCAGACAGCCCGAACACTGAAGCTTTCTTT
TRBD1	TRBV10-3	TRBJ1-1	-	CAITRTGVNTEAFF	TGTGCCATCACCAGGACAGGAGTGAACACTGAAGCTTTCTTT
TRBD1	TRBV6-5	TRBJ1-1	-	CASRWTGLDTEAFF	TGTGCCAGCCGTTGGACAGGACTGGACACTGAAGCTTTCTTT
-	TRBV18	TRBJ1-1	-	CASSPGRNTEAFF	TGTGCCAGCTCACCAGGCAGGAACACTGAAGCTTTCTTT
-	TRBV4-1	TRBJ1-1	-	CASSQGGAEAFF	TGCGCCAGCAGCCAAGGGGGGGCTGAAGCTTTCTTT
-	TRBV15	TRBJ1-5	-	CATSRGEPANQPQHF	TGTGCCACCAGCAGAGGAGAACCCGCCAATCAGCCCCAGCATTTT
-	TRBV7-2	TRBJ1-2	-	CASSGTLGRDYGYTF	TGTGCCAGCAGCGGAACCCTGGGGCGCGACTATGGCTACACCTTC
-	TRBV28	TRBJ1-1	-	CASSLWDGGVAFF	TGTGCCAGCAGTTTATGGGACGGGGGTGTAGCTTTCTTT
TRBD2	TRBV5-1	TRBJ2-7	-	CASSWGLAGESSYEQYF	TGCGCCAGCAGCTGGGGACTAGCGGGAGAAAGCTCCTACGAGCAGTACTTC
-	TRBV27	TRBJ1-4	-	CASSLRSTNEKLFF	TGTGCCAGCAGCCTAAGGAGTACTAATGAAAAACTGTTTTTT
TRBD1	TRBV19	TRBJ1-1	-	CASSKLDRGVWNTEAFF	TGTGCCAGTAGTAAATTGGACAGGGGAGTATGGAACACTGAAGCTTTCTTT
TRBD2	TRBV10-3	TRBJ2-7	-	CAISPTSGTANEQYF	TGTGCCATCAGTCCGACTAGCGGGACCGCCAACGAGCAGTACTTC
-	TRBV18	TRBJ2-4	once	CASSNGGGRVNIQYF	TGTGCCAGCTCAAACGGAGGGGGCCGGGTGAACATTCAGTACTTC
TRBD1	TRBV7-8	TRBJ1-4	-	CASSLGTGYNEKLFF	TGTGCCAGCAGCTTAGGGACAGGTTATAATGAAAAACTGTTTTTT
TRBD1	TRBV24-1	TRBJ2-5	-	CATSDLSRGETQYF	TGTGCCACCAGTGATTTGTCCAGGGGGGAGACCCAGTACTTC
TRBD2	TRBV18	TRBJ2-3	-	CASSLNVAGAADTQYF	TGTGCCAGCTCACTAAACGTAGCGGGAGCAGCTGATACGCAGTATTTT
TRBD2	TRBV27	TRBJ2-5	-	CASSLLASGSPETQYF	TGTGCCAGCAGTTTATTAGCTAGCGGGAGCCCTGAGACCCAGTACTTC
-	TRBV3-1/TRBV3-2	TRBJ1-1	-	CASSQEGRGGNTEAFF	TGTGCCAGCAGCCAAGAAGGGAGGGGGGGGAACACTGAAGCTTTCTTT
-	TRBV9	TRBJ1-4	-	CASSDGRVNEKLFF	TGTGCCAGCAGCGACGGGAGGGTTAATGAAAAACTGTTTTTT
-	TRBV2	TRBJ2-1	few	CASIASQNWDEQFF	TGTGCCAGCATAGCTAGCCAGAACTGGGATGAGCAGTTCTTC
TRBD1	TRBV7-8	TRBJ1-5	-	CASSLGQGANQPQHF	TGTGCCAGCAGCTTGGGACAGGGGGCGAATCAGCCCCAGCATTTT
TRBD1	TRBV3-1/TRBV3-2	TRBJ2-2	once	CASSQLGQGTFGELFF	TGTGCCAGCAGCCAACTAGGACAGGGGACCTTTGGGGAGCTGTTTTTT
TRBD2	TRBV30	TRBJ2-1	few	CAWSGGSTEQFF	TGTGCCTGGAGCGGCGGGAGCACTGAGCAGTTCTTC
TRBD2	TRBV28	TRBJ2-1	-	CASRPTSGRGMNEQFF	TGTGCCAGCAGGCCGACTAGCGGGAGAGGGATGAATGAGCAGTTCTTC
-	TRBV6-1	TRBJ1-4	-	CASSEGSGIRNEKLFF	TGTGCCAGCAGTGAAGGGTCCGGGATTCGTAATGAAAAACTGTTTTTT
TRBD2	TRBV7-2	TRBJ2-1	-	CASSLEAGPYNEQFF	TGTGCCAGCAGCTTAGAAGCGGGGCCATACAATGAGCAGTTCTTC
-	TRBV27	TRBJ1-2	-	CASSLIPTGLYGYTF	TGTGCCAGCAGTTTAATCCCGACAGGCCTCTATGGCTACACCTTC
-	TRBV10-2	TRBJ2-7	few	CASSRGQVEQYF	TGCGCCAGCAGTCGTGGACAAGTCGAGCAGTACTTC
-	TRBV5-4	TRBJ2-7	-	CASSQQGTLYEQYF	TGTGCCAGCAGCCAACAGGGAACCCTCTACGAGCAGTACTTC
-	TRBV20-1	TRBJ2-1	-	CSARLGYEQFF	TGCAGTGCTAGACTAGGCTATGAGCAGTTCTTC
TRBD1	TRBV5-1	TRBJ2-7	once	CASSRRLPGQGAKEQYF	TGCGCCAGCAGCCGGCGCCTACCGGGACAGGGGGCGAAAGAGCAGTACTTC
-	TRBV7-9	TRBJ1-2	-	CASRSSGVYGYTF	TGTGCCAGCAGATCATCCGGGGTCTATGGCTACACCTTC
TRBD2	TRBV4-3	TRBJ2-2	-	CASSHLRGLAGRFVSGELFF	TGCGCCAGCAGCCATCTAAGAGGACTAGCGGGCAGGTTTGTTTCCGGGGAGCTGTTTTTT
-	TRBV5-4	TRBJ2-3	-	CASSLMLAPLTDTQYF	TGTGCCAGCAGCTTGATGCTAGCCCCGCTCACAGATACGCAGTATTTT
TRBD1	TRBV7-3	TRBJ2-5	-	CASSLTGQKETQYF	TGTGCCAGCAGCTTAACGGGACAGAAAGAGACCCAGTACTTC
-	TRBV7-2	TRBJ2-1	-	CASRSNTAGGEQFF	TGTGCCAGCAGGTCTAACACCGCCGGGGGTGAGCAGTTCTTC
-	TRBV7-2	TRBJ1-5	-	CASSLSIPGTKYSNQPQHF	TGTGCCAGCAGCTTATCAATCCCAGGGACAAAGTATAGCAATCAGCCCCAGCATTTT
-	TRBV12-3/TRBV12-4	TRBJ2-1	-	CASSRSYAEQFF	TGTGCCAGCAGCCGTAGTTACGCAGAGCAGTTCTTC
-	TRBV4-2	TRBJ2-3	-	CASSDRAQGTDTQYF	TGTGCCAGCAGCGACAGAGCACAGGGCACAGATACGCAGTATTTT